This T cell receptor (beta chain) was sequenced during a study of post-analysis software for immune sequencing data (dated by TCRdb to 2015 to 2017). As for the study more broadly: Disease courses on record covered relapsing-remitting, secondary progressive and progressive-relapsing multiple sclerosis, though some patients had no subtype annotation. The patient repertoires were set against about 10 previously published healthy control repertoires from donors whose ages ranged from about 6 to 26 years. A subset of samples was prepared in parallel using single-end sample barcoding, then pooled and co-amplified after Illumina adapter ligation. Study-level results and caveats: Significantly higher frequencies in patients than in controls were found for about five TRBV segments, including TRBV5-6, TRBV5-1 and TRBV20-1. Direct clustering with F measure showed strong co-clustering of samples prepared in the same batch, prompting a batch-effect correction. Multiple sclerosis patients had significantly lower normalized Chao1 diversity than controls, a result that suggests substantial peripheral T-cell clonal expansion. The multiple sclerosis patient group was slightly younger than the control group.

To demonstrate the VDJtools post-analysis software, the study profiled TCR beta repertoires from the peripheral blood of about a dozen young patients with multiple sclerosis. The multiple sclerosis patients were children and adolescents ranging in age from roughly 6 to 15 years. Counted from cysteine to phenylalanine, this CDR3 has 15 amino acids. Only the CDR3 portion is preserved as DNA: 45 bases, with reading frame beginning at the first base. Unmatched junction bases come to 11, with V trimmed by 6 bases and J by 5 bases. Library generation was performed with PCR. The sample was run on an Illumina HiSeq 2500. Unique molecular identifiers were incorporated into TCR beta cDNA libraries to reduce PCR and sequencing biases. Per 1 to 10 million input T cells, some 500,000 cDNA molecules were obtained, such that each molecule approximated one T cell. The patient libraries were prepared and sequenced with the same protocol used for the earlier healthy control dataset. Samples belonging to the same batch were prepared together, multiplexed and sequenced on a shared HiSeq lane. From the authors' description of their analysis: Raw barcoded reads were processed with MIGEC, discarding single-read molecular identifier groups before consensus assembly and CDR3 extraction. VDJtools was used for post-analysis of the clonotype tables, and diversity was normalized by down-sampling every dataset to the size of the smallest sample. In repertoire overlap clustering, CDR3 amino acid sequences, but not nucleotide sequences, were matched to correct batch-related cross-sample contamination. TCRdb reanalyzed the raw reads on its own, using fastp at Q25 for trimming and MiXCR for clone calling, and kept in-frame beta chains. CDR3 protein duplicates are merged, each entry listing the most common genes and DNA. TCRdb, not the authors, supplied the V and J calls. For this sample there are fewer than 550,000 distinct CDR3 sequences; 34% appear just once. Clones ranked in the top ten supply under 7% of the sample.

This clonotype came up a few times. No antigen is known for it. No base quality information exists; no much larger clone differs at one position. Sequenced sample: blood. The sequence was obtained from a girl aged 2-17 years with multiple sclerosis. The receptor chain draws on TRBV12-3 or TRBV12-4 and TRBJ2-5; 8 middle bases align to TRBD2. The CDR3 in this case is CASRPEREGSETQYF. The bases are TGTGCCAGCAGACCCGAACGGGAGGGGAGCGAGACCCAGTACTTC.